This TCR beta chain was observed in a study of blood T cell repertoires in COVID-19. Assay used: immunoSEQ multiplex PCR; TCRdb lists only in-frame clones, some missing. Here the sample spans about 45,000 clones, over 80% being singletons. Trimming took off 1 base at V and 7 bases at J, with 4 bases between the two ends. CDR1 is SEHNR, CDR2 FQNEAQ, per germline (reference sequence). The CDR3 is 11 amino acids. This TCR was recovered from an elderly man in a cohort sampled during active COVID-19. Sample: peripheral blood. The J gene is TRBJ1-1, the V gene TRBV7-9, with D unclear. The CDR3, as DNA: TGTGCCAGCAGCTTAGGACTTGAAGCTTTCTTT. Protein sequence: CASSLGLEAFF.